This T cell receptor beta chain was retrieved from a study of blood T cells in healthy people across ages. About the study: Template switching captured about one barcoded beta molecule per two T cells.

Whole-study results and caveats: Donor CMV status, an unknown factor, possibly confounded changes in expanded clonotypes. More naive CD4+ cells and higher diversity marked long-lived donors relative to aged donors.

Ranging in age from roughly 6 to 100, the donors were healthy Caucasian individuals from Russia. The CDR3 runs to 16 residues. The ends lost 8 bases at V and 4 bases at J; junction bases unmatched: 14. Primed by a sample-barcoded 5' primer and a J-beta primer mix, a second PCR proceeded for roughly 6 to 12 cycles. Each CDR3 protein is one row after TCRdb ran MiXCR on the 5' RACE reads. The sample records approximately 320,000 distinct CDR3 sequences, 27% being singletons. In the case of this clonotype: The antigen is unknown.

This sequence originates from a woman between 65 and 79 years old in good health. The rearrangement links TRBV23-1 to TRBJ2-1; 7 bases line up with TRBD2. TRBV23-1 is an ORF, with its function uncertain. The specimen sequenced was blood. CDR3 bases: TGCGCCAGCTTCGATGGTGGGCAGCGGGGTTACAATGAGCAGTTCTTC. Protein product: CASFDGGQRGYNEQFF.